This T cell receptor (beta chain) originates from a study of CD8 T cells in ankylosing spondylitis. General study points: Blood from ankylosing spondylitis patients appeared to carry a characteristic roughly eight-variant TCR beta motif. Disease-linked clones bore a CD8+ phenotype, appearing relatively rarely in peripheral blood.

Notes on this clonotype: Its specificity is unknown.

TCRdb re-analysed the 5' RACE reads in MiXCR, keeping a single row per CDR3 protein. Of 300,000 to 400,000 distinct CDR3 sequences listed, more than 20% were seen once; the top ten hold approximately 16%. CDR1 and CDR2 (germline): MNHEY, SVGEGT. Germline trimming cut 4 bases from V and 2 bases from J; bases unmatched to any gene: 6. The CDR3 extends over 17 amino acids. This TCR was recovered from a male donor with ankylosing spondylitis. The chain is built from TRBV6-2 or TRBV6-3 and TRBJ2-5; TRBD2 agrees at 14 bases. Sample: blood, either unsorted or a sorted T cell fraction (not recorded which). CDR3 bases: TGTGCCAGCAGTTCCCCGGGACTAGCGGGAGCTCAAGAGACCCAGTACTTC. Protein sequence: CASSSPGLAGAQETQYF.